The present entry profiles one T cell receptor (beta chain) with its context. Its specificity is unknown. This entry comes from a study of regulatory T cells in long-lasting Graves disease. Regarding the study as a whole: Between persistent patients, more than 2,500 public clonotypes were shared, exceeding the 966 shared between new patients.

Trimming removed 3 bases from V and 2 bases from J, with 6 bases in between. CDR1 is LNHNV, CDR2 YYDKDF, per germline (reference sequence). There are 13 residues in the CDR3. Arm-PCR of CDR3 regions with iRepertoire HTBI primers generated TCR beta libraries. TCRdb reprocessed the multiplex PCR reads via MiXCR and lists one record per CDR3 protein. There are about 420,000 distinct CDR3 sequences in the sample; roughly 15% occur only once, and about 25% lies in the top ten. The time point was: newly diagnosed GD, antithyroid drugs for less than 3 months. Construction of the TCR library relied on RNA isolated from PBMCs. Guidelines of the American Thyroid Association were used to diagnose Graves' disease. This sample was also put to use in a study of T cells in Graves' hyperthyroidism and ophthalmopathy. From that study: Reasons for excluding patients were uncontrolled infection, other autoimmune disease, pregnancy or lactation. The HTBI primer set was used in a first-round RT-PCR of the TCR CDR3.

J is TRBJ2-3 and V is TRBV15; no firm D call. The source material was peripheral blood mononuclear cells (PBMCs), sampled at new diagnosis, from a patient treated with antithyroid drugs. The TCR was taken from a woman aged 18-35 years with Graves disease. CDR3 sequence reads: CATSRGNTDTQYF. For the CDR3, the DNA is TGTGCCACCAGCAGGGGAAACACAGATACGCAGTATTTT.